The 11 T cell receptor beta chains listed next were all sequenced from one sample in a study of T cells after yellow fever vaccination. MiXCR, applied by TCRdb to the 5' RACE reads, yields one record per CDR3 protein. The sample lists some 130,000 distinct CDR3 sequences; about 7% were seen once. The sequences come from CD4+ T cells sorted from PBMCs, collected 10 days after the yellow fever booster vaccination. The receptors derive from a young man who received the YFV17D yellow fever vaccine.

Of note for this clonotype: This may be a read error: a much more frequent sequence differs by one nucleotide. The chain links TRBV10-3 to TRBJ2-1; D possibly uses TRBD1 or TRBD2 (6 bases each). From germline, CDR1 is ENHRY and CDR2 SYGVKD. The CDR3 extends over 16 amino acids. The CDR3 DNA reads TGTGCCTCCTTGGGGGGATCTTGGGGGCAATACAATGAGCAGCTCTTC. Translating it yields CASLGGSWGQYNEQLF.

This clonotype was detected ten times or more. J is TRBJ1-2 and V is TRBV20-1; D unresolved. V dropped 6 bases and J dropped 6 bases, with 8 bases sitting between them. Germline V gives CDR1 DFQATT, CDR2 SNEGSKA (reference sequence). CDR3 size: 10 residues. In nucleotides, the CDR3 is TGCAGTGCACCGGTCGATGGCTACACCTTC. Its protein product is CSAPVDGYTF.

This clonotype was picked up many times. The chain recombines TRBV2 with TRBJ2-7, with no clear D. Germline loops: CDR1 SNHLY, CDR2 FYNNEI. Trimming removed 7 bases from V and 4 bases from J, with 8 bases in between. CDR3 length: 11 amino acids. The CDR3 coding sequence is TGTGCCAGCATGGATGGGTACGAGCAGTACTTC. This sequence encodes CASMDGYEQYF.

This clonotype was seen ten or more times. The chain links TRBV11-3 to TRBJ2-7; D may be TRBD1 (5 bases). The CDR3 covers 13 residues. V was pared by 2 bases and J by 7 bases, with 12 bases between. CDR1 and CDR2 (germline): SGHNT, YENEEA. CDR3 loop: CASSLSRAEEQYF. CDR3 DNA: TGTGCCAGCAGCTTATCCAGGGCTGAAGAGCAGTACTTC.

This clonotype has at least ten counts. This chain links TRBV6-6 with TRBJ2-2; D tentatively reads TRBD1 or TRBD2 (5 bases each). Trimming left V 7 bases short and J 9 bases short, with 15 bases between. This CDR3 is built from 13 residues. Germline V gene sequence: CDR1 MNHNY, CDR2 SVGAGI (reference sequence). CDR3 bases: TGTGCCAGCATGGCCCCCGGGGCCCGGGAGCTGTTTTTT. Protein sequence: CASMAPGARELFF.

This clonotype has at least ten counts. This chain uses TRBV10-2 with TRBJ1-5; possible D gene TRBD1, 5 bases. Per the germline V gene, CDR1 is WSHSY and CDR2 is SAAADI. The CDR3 extends over 16 amino acids. V dropped 3 bases and J dropped 3 bases, with 15 bases sitting between them. The CDR3 nucleotides are TGCGCCAGCAGTGACGGTCAGACAGAGCTCAATCAGCCCCAGCATTTT. Translating it yields CASSDGQTELNQPQHF.

This clonotype was detected many times. This chain links TRBV6-2 or TRBV6-3 with TRBJ2-1; no clear D. Trimming removed 8 bases from V and 6 bases from J, with 8 bases in between. CDR1 and CDR2 from the germline V gene are MNHEY and SVGEGT. This CDR3 comprises 11 residues. CDR3 in DNA: TGTGCCAGCGAGTACGGCAATGAGCAGTTCTTC. Protein: CASEYGNEQFF.

This clonotype was seen a handful of times. The chain is built from TRBV7-3 and TRBJ2-2; D uncertain. This CDR3 region has 16 residues. The germline V gene has CDR1 SGHTA and CDR2 FQGTGA. V was clipped by 2 bases and J by 0 bases, with 10 bases between them. This chain's CDR3 is CASSLPRRTNTGELFF. Written as DNA, the CDR3 is TGTGCCAGCAGCTTACCTCGGCGTACGAACACCGGGGAGCTGTTTTTT.

This clonotype was seen ten or more times. V gene TRBV20-1 combines with J gene TRBJ2-3, with 9 bases fitting TRBD2. This CDR3 has 15 residues. Germline CDR1 and CDR2: DFQATT and SNEGSKA (reference sequence). With V trimmed by 0 bases and J by 10 bases, 11 bases remained unmatched. CDR3 in DNA: TGCAGTGCTAGAGATCTAGCGGGACCTCTCCAGGCGCAGTATTTT. It encodes CSARDLAGPLQAQYF.

This clonotype was recorded many times. The chain carries TRBV20-1 and TRBJ2-2; 11 bases line up with TRBD2. Germline V gene lookup returns CDR1 DFQATT and CDR2 SNEGSKA (reference sequence). The trim removed 6 bases at V and 7 bases at J, leaving 7 bases unmatched. CDR3 length: 14 residues. CDR3 DNA sequence: TGCAGTGCCAGACTAGCGGGATCGGGCGGGGAGCTGTTTTTT. Protein sequence: CSARLAGSGGELFF.

This clonotype occurred many times. This chain links TRBV25-1 with TRBJ2-3; the D gene is possibly TRBD2 (5 bases). The germline gives CDR1 MGHDK, CDR2 SYGVNS. Deletions cut 2 bases from V and 4 bases from J, with 10 bases between. There are 14 residues in the CDR3. CDR3: CASSEMEAADTQYF. The CDR3, as DNA: TGTGCCAGCAGTGAAATGGAGGCGGCAGATACGCAGTATTTT.